The entry below describes one T cell receptor (beta chain). This record belongs to a study of T cell responses to AZD1222 COVID-19 vaccine. V was shortened by 10 bases and J by 2 bases, with 15 bases between the two germline ends. The CDR3 spans 13 residues. The germline V gene encodes CDR1 MNHEY and CDR2 SVGAGI. Method: immunoSEQ multiplex PCR; TCRdb's copy keeps in-frame clones and lacks some. This table holds roughly 70,000 clones, roughly nine tenths found once. This clonotype was obtained from an adult who received the AZD1222 COVID-19 vaccine. The V and J genes are TRBV6-5 and TRBJ2-7, with D perhaps matching TRBD1 (7 bases). The starting material was peripheral blood, obtained 28 days after the second AZD1222 dose. The DNA of the CDR3 is TGTGCCACCAGGGGGGACATACCCTACGAGCAGTACTTC. This sequence encodes CATRGDIPYEQYF.